This TCR beta chain was profiled in a study of T-cell reconstitution after alpha-beta-depleted transplantation in children. V was cut by 8 bases and J by 4 bases, with 8 bases left in between. The CDR3 loop spans 11 amino acids. General study points: Expanded graft clones numbering several hundred reportedly gave rise to alpha-beta T cells about two months after transplant. T cells produced anew were the main source of T-cell counts and diversity one year after transplant. Surviving recipient T cells and thymic progenitors accounted for the high day-60 TCRbeta diversity observed in some patients.

This clonotype has ten or more counts. The antigen is not known. The authors prepared the TCRbeta library with unique molecular identifiers. MiXCR, applied by TCRdb to the PCR reads, yields one record per CDR3 protein. The table includes around 960,000 distinct CDR3 sequences, 25% to 30% detected once. The sequencing here drew on PBMCs, mostly from graft donor cells, taken 360 days after TCRalphabeta/CD19-depleted stem cell transplant. This receptor was obtained from a boy younger than two who had a stem cell transplant for SCID, so the T cells may come from the graft donor. The rearrangement links TRBV12-3 or TRBV12-4 to TRBJ1-2; D perhaps matches TRBD1 (5 bases). The CDR3 here is CASQGGYGYTF. CDR3 bases: TGTGCCAGCCAGGGAGGCTATGGCTACACCTTC.